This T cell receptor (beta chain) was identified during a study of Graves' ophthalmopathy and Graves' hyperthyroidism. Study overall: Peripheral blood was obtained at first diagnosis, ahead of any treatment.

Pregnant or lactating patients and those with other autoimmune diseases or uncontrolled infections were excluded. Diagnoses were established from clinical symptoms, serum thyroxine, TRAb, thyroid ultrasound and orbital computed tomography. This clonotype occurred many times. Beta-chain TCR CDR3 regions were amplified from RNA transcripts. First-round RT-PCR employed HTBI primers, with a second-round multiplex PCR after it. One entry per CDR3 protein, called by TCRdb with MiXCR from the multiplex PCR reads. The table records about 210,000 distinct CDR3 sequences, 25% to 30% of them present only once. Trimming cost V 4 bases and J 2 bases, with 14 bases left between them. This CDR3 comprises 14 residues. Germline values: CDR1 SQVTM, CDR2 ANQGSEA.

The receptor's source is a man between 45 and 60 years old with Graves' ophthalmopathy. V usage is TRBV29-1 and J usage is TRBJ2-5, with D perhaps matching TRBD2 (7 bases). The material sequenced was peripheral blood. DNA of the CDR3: TGCAGCGTTGGGGGGGGCCTTGGACAAGAGACCCAGTACTTC. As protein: CSVGGGLGQETQYF. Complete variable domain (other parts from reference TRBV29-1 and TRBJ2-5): SAVISQKPSRDICQRGTSLTIQCQVDSQVTMMFWYRQQPGQSLTLIATANQGSEATYESGFVIDKFPISRPNLTFSTLTVSNMSPEDSSIYLCSVGGGLGQETQYFGPGTRLLVL.